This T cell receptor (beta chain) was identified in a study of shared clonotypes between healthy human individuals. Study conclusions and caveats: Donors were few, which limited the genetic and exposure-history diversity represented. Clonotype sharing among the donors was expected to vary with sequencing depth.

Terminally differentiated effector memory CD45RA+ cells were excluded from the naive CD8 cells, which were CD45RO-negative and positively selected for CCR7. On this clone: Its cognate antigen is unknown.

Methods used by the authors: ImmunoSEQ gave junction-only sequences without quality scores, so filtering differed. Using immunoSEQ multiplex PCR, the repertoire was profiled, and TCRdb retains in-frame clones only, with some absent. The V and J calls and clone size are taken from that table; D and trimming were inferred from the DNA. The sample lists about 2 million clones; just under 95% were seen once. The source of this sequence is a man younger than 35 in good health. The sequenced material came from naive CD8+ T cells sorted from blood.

CDR3 nucleotide sequence: TGTGCCTGGAGTGTACGGGACACCGCCTTTACTATTAGCAATCAGCCCCAGCATTTT. Translating gives CAWSVRDTAFTISNQPQHF. This chain uses TRBV30 with TRBJ1-5, with D perhaps TRBD1 (6 bases). With 0 bases removed from V and 0 bases from J, the gap between germline ends came to 21 bases. The CDR3 spans 19 residues. In germline, CDR1 is GTSNPN, CDR2 SVGIG (reference sequence).